The 7 T cell receptor beta chains below come from one sample, sequenced in a study of CD8 T cells in ankylosing spondylitis. Study conclusions and caveats: A motif in TCR beta, a set of 8 or 9 highly homologous variants, appeared characteristic of ankylosing spondylitis blood.

From the 5' RACE reads, TCRdb called clonotypes with MiXCR, one entry per CDR3 protein. The data hold roughly 470,000 distinct CDR3 sequences, with 20% to 30% observed a single time. What these receptors recognize is not known. The sequencing input was blood, either unsorted or a sorted T cell fraction (not recorded which). These receptors all come from a male donor with ankylosing spondylitis.

The V and J genes are TRBV19 and TRBJ2-3; 11 bases are shared with TRBD1. J was trimmed by 2 bases and V by 5 bases; bases with no gene match: 6. The germline CDR1 and CDR2 sequences are LNHDA and SQIVND (reference sequence). The CDR3 covers 16 residues. DNA for the CDR3: TGTGCCAGTAGTCCGGGACAGGGGGGCCCCACAGATACGCAGTATTTT. Its translation is CASSPGQGGPTDTQYF.

J is TRBJ2-1 and V is TRBV6-2 or TRBV6-3; D is perhaps TRBD2 (5 bases). V lost 7 bases and J lost 7, with 14 bases in between. Germline loops: CDR1 MNHEY, CDR2 SVGEGT. The CDR3 runs 13 residues. This CDR3 is CASTRGRENEQFF. The CDR3 region has the DNA TGTGCCAGCACTAGAGGAAGGGAGAATGAGCAGTTCTTC.

Only a few counts were recorded for this clonotype. The gene calls are TRBV3-1 and TRBJ2-7; D is tentatively TRBD1 or TRBD2 (5 bases each). The CDR3 totals 14 residues. The V end was cut by 1 base, the J end by 3 bases, with 10 bases between. The germline CDR1 and CDR2 sequences are LGHDT and YNNKEL (reference sequence). CDR3 in DNA: TGTGCCAGCAGCCAAGTCGGGACCCACTACGAGCAGTACTTC. It is translated as CASSQVGTHYEQYF.

As DNA, the CDR3 is TGTGCCAACGCGCGGGAGGTGGGTTACGAGCAGTACTTC. This translates into CANAREVGYEQYF. V is TRBV2 and J is TRBJ2-7, with TRBD2 matching 8 bases. The J segment lost 4 bases and the V segment lost 10 bases, leaving 9 bases of the junction unmatched. From germline, CDR1 is SNHLY and CDR2 FYNNEI. This CDR3 has 13 residues.

At least ten counts were recorded for this clonotype. This chain uses TRBV5-1 with TRBJ2-1; TRBD2 might be the D (6 bases). The CDR3 consists of 15 residues. V lost 7 bases and J lost 5, with 19 bases in between. Germline V gene lookup returns CDR1 SGHRS and CDR2 YFSETQ. The CDR3 nucleotides read TGCGCCAGCTGCCCTTGGGGGGACCGTAACAATGAGCAGTTCTTC. Protein sequence: CASCPWGDRNNEQFF.

J is TRBJ1-6 and V is TRBV14; D uncertain. CDR1 and CDR2 from the germline V gene are SGHDN and FVKESK. The ends were cut back, 3 bases at V and 2 bases at J, with 2 bases in the middle. The CDR3 extends over 13 amino acids. Here the CDR3 DNA reads TGTGCCAGCAGCCAGACCTATAATTCACCCCTCCACTTT. This gives the protein CASSQTYNSPLHF.

This clonotype showed up just a few times. V and J are TRBV10-3 and TRBJ2-4; TRBD1 might be the D (6 bases). V was shortened by 5 bases and J by 5 bases, with 13 bases between the two germline ends. The germline gives CDR1 ENHRY, CDR2 SYGVKD. The CDR3 spans 14 residues. Here the CDR3 DNA reads TGTGCCATCAGTCCACAGGGTCGGGAAAACATTCAGTACTTC. It is translated as CAISPQGRENIQYF.